The 13 T cell receptor beta chains listed next were all sequenced from one sample in a study of shared clonotypes between healthy human individuals. Data came from immunoSEQ multiplex PCR; TCRdb stores just in-frame clones and leaves some out. The repertoire includes 2.5 million or so clones, roughly 92% of them detected once, and roughly 0.14% sits in the top ten. The sample was naive CD4+ T cells sorted from blood. Regarding subset: CD45RA+ positively selected. These receptors originate from a man aged 18 to 30 in good health.

This chain joins TRBV7-2 and TRBJ2-2; D is uncertain. The CDR3 is 13 amino acids. Germline values: CDR1 SGHTA, CDR2 FQGNSA. V was pared by 2 bases and J by 7 bases, with 8 bases between. The CDR3 loop reads CASSLLGDGELFF. The CDR3 DNA reads TGTGCCAGCAGCTTATTGGGTGACGGGGAGCTGTTTTTT.

This clone appeared a single time. V is TRBV7-9 and J is TRBJ2-6; D not certain. This CDR3 region has 16 residues. Trimming left V 2 bases short and J 2 bases short, with 10 bases between. Germline CDR1 reads SEHNR; CDR2 reads FQNEAQ (reference sequence). CDR3 nucleotide sequence: TGTGCCAGCAGCTTATCCGGCCTCCCTGGGGCCAACGTCCTGACTTTC. Translation gives CASSLSGLPGANVLTF.

Written as DNA, the CDR3 is TGTGCCAGCAGCTCAAGCCGCCCGGGACTAGCGGGGACCTACGAGCAGTACTTC. Protein product: CASSSSRPGLAGTYEQYF. The gene calls are TRBV7-9 and TRBJ2-7, with 13 bases that match TRBD2. V was clipped by 4 bases and J by 2 bases; unmatched bases: 11. The CDR3 sequence is 18 residues long. Per germline, CDR1 SEHNR and CDR2 FQNEAQ (reference sequence). The full variable domain, its missing parts supplied by reference TRBV7-9 and TRBJ2-7, is DTGVSQNPRHKITKRGQNVTFRCDPISEHNRLYWYRQTLGQGPEFLTYFQNEAQLEKSRLLSDRFSAERPKGSFSTLEIQRTEQGDSAMYLCASSSSRPGLAGTYEQYFGPGTRLTVT.

V usage is TRBV6-1 and J usage is TRBJ1-6; perhaps TRBD1 as D (6 bases). The CDR3 contains 15 residues. V shed 3 bases and J shed 3 bases, with 9 bases lying between them. CDR1 is MNHNS, CDR2 SASEGT, per germline. The CDR3 DNA is TGTGCCAGCAGTGAGGACAGTCGCTATAATTCACCCCTCCACTTT. Translating it yields CASSEDSRYNSPLHF.

V and J are TRBV15 and TRBJ2-7; no reliable D call. Germline values: CDR1 LNHNV, CDR2 YYDKDF (reference sequence). V lost 1 base, J lost 4 bases, and 17 bases lay in between. This CDR3 comprises 16 residues. The CDR3 sequence: CATSRGGIVIYYEQYF. In DNA form, the CDR3 reads TGTGCCACCAGCAGAGGCGGCATCGTAATATATTACGAGCAGTACTTC.

This clone has only one observation. This sample includes further DNA sequences coding for the same CDR3. J is TRBJ1-2 and V is TRBV7-2; no firm D call. Germline CDR1 SGHTA, CDR2 FQGNSA. This CDR3 has 12 amino acids. The V gene lost 3 bases and the J gene lost 5 bases, with 7 bases spanning the gap. CDR3 protein: CASSLDGYGYTF. CDR3 coding DNA: TGTGCCAGCAGCTTGGACGGATATGGCTACACCTTC.

A note on this clone: Other DNA sequences in this specimen translate into the identical CDR3. The chain employs TRBV11-3 and TRBJ2-2; no reliable D call. This CDR3 is 13 amino acids long. CDR1 is SGHNT, CDR2 YENEEA, per germline. The V and J ends lost 1 base and 6 bases respectively, with 6 bases between them. The CDR3 loop is CASSLVVAGELFF. The CDR3 region has the DNA TGTGCCAGCAGCTTAGTCGTGGCCGGGGAGCTGTTTTTT. Variable domain in full (rest from reference TRBV11-3 and TRBJ2-2): EAGVVQSPRYKIIEKKQPVAFWCNPISGHNTLYWYLQNLGQGPELLIRYENEEAVDDSQLPKDRFSAERLKGVDSTLKIQPAELGDSAVYLCASSLVVAGELFFGEGSRLTVL.

The gene calls are TRBV7-2 and TRBJ2-3; weak D call: TRBD1 (6 bases). The CDR3 has 14 residues. Germline V gives CDR1 SGHTA, CDR2 FQGNSA. V was cut by 5 bases and J by 2 bases, with 11 bases left in between. This CDR3 reads CASSRTAPTDTQYF. The CDR3 bases are TGTGCCAGCAGCCGGACAGCCCCCACAGATACGCAGTATTTT.

This chain links TRBV27 with TRBJ2-3; no reliable D call. Germline values: CDR1 MNHEY, CDR2 SMNVEV (reference sequence). The V end was cut by 6 bases, the J end by 1 base, with 8 bases between. The CDR3 extends over 13 amino acids. CDR3 in amino acids: CASSFMGTDTQYF. As DNA, the CDR3 is TGTGCCAGCAGCTTTATGGGCACAGATACGCAGTATTTT.

This chain links TRBV7-8 with TRBJ2-7; 9 positions agree with TRBD1. V dropped 4 bases and J dropped 2; count of bases not matched to a gene: 3. The CDR3 spans 14 residues. Per germline, CDR1 SGHVS and CDR2 FQNEAQ. The CDR3: CASSSGQGPYEQYF. The CDR3 DNA follows: TGTGCCAGCAGCTCGGGACAGGGCCCCTACGAGCAGTACTTC.

V gene TRBV7-2 combines with J gene TRBJ2-5, with D perhaps given as TRBD1 or TRBD2 (5 bases each). Germline V CDR1 and CDR2: SGHTA, FQGNSA. This CDR3 contains 16 residues. Trimming took off 2 bases at V and 2 bases at J, with 15 bases between the two ends. The CDR3 region has the DNA TGTGCCAGCAGCTTATATCCGGGGCCGGATCAAGAGACCCAGTACTTC. Encoded protein: CASSLYPGPDQETQYF.

The rearrangement joins TRBV11-3 to TRBJ2-7; D not resolved. The V and J ends lost 2 bases and 8 bases respectively, with 10 bases between them. CDR3 length: 12 amino acids. The germline V gene has CDR1 SGHNT and CDR2 YENEEA. In DNA, the CDR3 is TGTGCCAGCAGCTTAAAAGACGAGAAGCAGTACTTC. Translation: CASSLKDEKQYF.

J is TRBJ1-2 and V is TRBV19; D gene unclear. The CDR3 totals 14 residues. The germline gives CDR1 LNHDA, CDR2 SQIVND (reference sequence). Trimming stripped 1 base from V and 4 bases from J, with 10 bases between. CDR3 amino acids: CASSIATNLYGYTF. The CDR3 nucleotides read TGTGCCAGTAGTATAGCAACCAATCTCTATGGCTACACCTTC.